The entry that follows covers one T cell receptor beta chain sequence. Its antigen is still unknown. The record has no base qualities; no much larger clone is one base away. Reading the germline V gene gives CDR1 SGHAT and CDR2 FQNNGV. From the cysteine up to the phenylalanine, the CDR3 has a length of 16 residues. Here the CDR3 DNA is all that survives: 48 bases in frame from base 1. Trimmed from V: 5 bases; trimmed from J: 5 bases; junction bases lacking a gene match: 9. Each donor gave one peripheral blood draw, approximately 120 mL on average, collected into heparinised tubes. A BD FACSAria II was used to sort naive, central memory, regulatory and stem cell-like memory CD4+ T cells with a panel that included CD45RO, CCR7, CD25, CD127, CD95 and CD27. All sorted populations exceeded 95% purity. Right away, PBMCs were isolated by Lymphoprep density gradient centrifugation and were stained directly, with no culture step. Samples were stained and sorted in pairs, with one healthy donor and one patient per experiment, so that batch effects were minimized.

The entire amount of isolated RNA was reverse transcribed using the High Capacity cDNA Reverse Transcription Kit, so the sequenced TCRB transcripts were expressed ones. Naive, central memory and regulatory T cell samples underwent deep immunoSEQ sequencing, averaging around 3.9 million total reads per sample. After sorted cells were lysed in RLT buffer, RNA was extracted with DNase-treated RNeasy Micro or Mini kits, with the choice depending on cell number. Each cell subset was processed separately to prevent cross-contamination, with patient and healthy donor samples processed together. The immunoSEQ multiplex PCR was used to amplify TCRB sequences from cDNA, generating 87-bp fragments that spanned the CDR3 region. Sequencing of the amplicons was done on the Illumina HiSeq platform. The authors' pipeline ran thus. PCR bias was computationally corrected using synthetic template baselines, reads within Hamming distance 2 were collapsed, and singletons that could not be merged were discarded. Reads were aligned against IMGT to assign V, D and J genes, CDR3 length and insertions or deletions at six rearrangement sites. Clonotype counts were normalized to sorted cell number within each subset before computing true diversity and Gini coefficients with the tcR R package. The overlap coefficient, calculated on TCRB nucleotide sequences, was used to measure repertoire sharing. Out-of-frame TCRB sequences from naive cells were analyzed to stand in for the pre-selection repertoire. Imported from immuneACCESS, the table was reduced by TCRdb to in-frame sequences with V and J called. These copies leave out some clones; in studies compared against another copy, an unresolved V gene accounts for under half, and the cause of the remainder is not known. V and J calls and clone size follow that table, whereas D and trimming were derived from the DNA. The sample table shows hundreds of thousands of clones, and 17% are seen once. The ten largest clones represent about 0.025% of the sample.

The data were obtained in a study of beta chain features in type 1 diabetes (dated by TCRdb to 2016 to 2019). As for the study more broadly: Mean age, gender distribution, total cell number and subset yield were not different between patients and healthy donors. A total of 107,917,701 sorted cells were examined across all samples, and the number of cells per subset was strongly correlated with RNA yield. In the study, recently diagnosed type 1 diabetes patients and matched healthy donors were compared on the TCRB repertoires of their sorted circulating CD4+ T cell subsets. Whereas all 28 donors provided naive and central memory subsets, regulatory and stem cell-like memory subsets were isolated from just 8 patients and about eight healthy donors.

Study-wide findings and limitations: PCR might favor shorter templates, but patient and control samples were amplified and corrected together, so any skew would affect both groups equally. HLA sub-analyses involved small numbers of individuals, so any influence of HLA type on TCRB rearrangement remained unresolved. Because cDNA rather than genomic DNA was sequenced, highly expressing activated cells could have been over-represented, although no difference in activation and CD3 levels was found between groups. Naive, central memory and regulatory TCRB repertoires appeared to be more similar among patients than among healthy donors. Fewer insertions and more nucleotide deletions at VDJ recombination sites were observed in patients with type 1 diabetes, implying thymic rearrangement abnormalities. A moderate but significant shortening of TCRB CDR3 length was observed in type 1 diabetes patients in all four CD4+ subsets.

Here the chain combines TRBV11-2 and TRBJ2-2; TRBD2 agrees with 9 junctional bases. The sequence derives from a woman between 18 and 29 years old in good health. Sequences were obtained from naive CD4+ T cells from blood. The cell subset or site label on this specimen signifies: true naive CD4+ T cells. The nucleotide sequence is given as TGTGCCAGCAGCCCTATTAGCGGGAGTCAGACCGGGGAGCTGTTTTTT. It is translated as CASSPISGSQTGELFF.